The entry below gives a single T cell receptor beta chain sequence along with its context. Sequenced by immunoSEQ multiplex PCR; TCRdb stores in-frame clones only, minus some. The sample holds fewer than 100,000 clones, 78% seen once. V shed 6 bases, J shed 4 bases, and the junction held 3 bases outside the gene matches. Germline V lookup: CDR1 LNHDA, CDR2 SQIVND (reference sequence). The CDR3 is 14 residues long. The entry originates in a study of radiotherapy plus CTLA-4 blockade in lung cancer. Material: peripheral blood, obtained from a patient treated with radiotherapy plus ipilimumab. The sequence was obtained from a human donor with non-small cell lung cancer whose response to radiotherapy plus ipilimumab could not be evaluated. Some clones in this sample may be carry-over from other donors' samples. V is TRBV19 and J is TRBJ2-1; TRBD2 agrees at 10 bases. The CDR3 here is CASRGLASYNEQFF. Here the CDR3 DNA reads TGTGCCAGTAGGGGACTAGCGTCTTACAATGAGCAGTTCTTC.